Shown below are 16 T cell receptor beta chains from a single sample sequenced in a study of tissue T cells after allogeneic stem cell transplantation. The protocol was immunoSEQ multiplex PCR, while the TCRdb copy is restricted to in-frame clones and leaves out a portion. Of roughly 20,000 clones in the sample, roughly three quarters were seen once. Sequencing was carried out using blood. The receptors derive from a female BALB/c mouse in good health. MHC haplotype of the mouse line: H2-d.

Note on this clone: The gene names here belong to mouse. Read data end 1 residue before the CDR3 end; the end is taken from the germline J gene. V gene TRBV19 combines with J gene TRBJ2-3, with 13 positions matching TRBD2. This CDR3 is 17 amino acids long. From germline, CDR1 is FNHDT and CDR2 SITEND (reference sequence). Unmatched junction bases numbered 4, after V lost 3 bases and J lost 0 bases. Partial CDR3 DNA: TGTGCCAGCAGTAGTCCGGGACTGGGGGGGAGTGCAGAAACGCTGTAT. Translated: CASSSPGLGGSAETLY. In full, the CDR3 reads CASSSPGLGGSAETLYF.

With regard to this clone: Gene names denote mouse genes. The sequenced fragment ends 1 residue before the CDR3 boundary, so the rest is inferred from the germline J gene. V usage is TRBV4 and J usage is TRBJ2-4; TRBD2 aligns across 8 bases. The V gene's germline CDR1 is LGHDT and CDR2 YNNKQL (reference sequence). V was pared by 8 bases and J by 1 base, with 2 bases of the junction left unmatched. The CDR3 is 13 residues long. CDR3 bases read: TGTGCCAGCGCACTGGGGGGTCAAAACACCTTGTAC. This gives the protein CASALGGQNTLY. The whole CDR3 reads CASALGGQNTLYF.

This clone has just a few counts. These gene names are mouse names. The CDR3 end is not reached by the read, which stops 1 residue before it; the germline J gene fills it in. This sequence joins TRBV5 and TRBJ2-7; TRBD2 matches at 9 bases. With V trimmed by 4 bases and J by 0 bases, 4 bases remained unmatched. Germline lookup yields CDR1 LGHNA and CDR2 YNLKQL (reference sequence). The CDR3 is made up of 15 amino acids. The CDR3 sequence is CASSPLGGNSYEQYF. Incomplete CDR3 DNA: TGTGCCAGCAGCCCACTGGGGGGTAACTCCTATGAACAGTAC.

This clone has only a few counts. Gene names and germline refer to mouse. CDR3 protein: CASSLANYEQYF. The sequenced CDR3 bases are TGTGCCAGCAGCTTAGCCAACTATGAACAGTAC. V gene TRBV3 combines with J gene TRBJ2-7; D unresolved. The sequenced fragment ends 1 residue before the CDR3 boundary, so the rest is inferred from the germline J gene. Germline V CDR1 and CDR2: SNHLY, FYNGKV (reference sequence). V was shortened by 0 bases and J by 3 bases, with 3 bases between the two germline ends. The CDR3 is made up of 12 amino acids.

For this clone: The germline and genes are mouse ones. The CDR3 end falls 1 residue outside the read, so it is completed with the germline J gene. V is TRBV1 and J is TRBJ2-5; 9 nucleotides agree with TRBD1. From germline, CDR1 is NSQYPW and CDR2 LRSPGD (reference sequence). Unmatched junction bases numbered 4, after V lost 3 bases and J lost 6 bases. This CDR3 spans 14 amino acids. Incomplete CDR3 DNA: TGCACCTGCAGTGCTCGGGACAGGGTTGACACCCAGTAC. This encodes CTCSARDRVDTQY. The whole CDR3 protein is CTCSARDRVDTQYF.

Details on this clone: Germline and genes here are mouse. The read stops 1 residue short of the end of the CDR3; the missing end is completed from the germline J gene. V is TRBV2 and J is TRBJ2-3; possibly TRBD1 for D (5 bases). The germline CDR1 and CDR2 sequences are LGHNA and YSYQKL. The CDR3 has 14 amino acids. Trimming removed 1 base from V and 1 base from J, with 6 bases in between. The sequenced CDR3 bases are TGTGCCAGCAGCCAAGGCAGGGGTGCAGAAACGCTGTAT. Translating gives CASSQGRGAETLY. The whole CDR3 region reads CASSQGRGAETLYF.

Concerning this clone itself: Gene names are mouse gene names. The part of the CDR3 DNA that was read is TGCACCTGCAGTCTACAGGGATATGAACAGTAC. Translated, it gives CTCSLQGYEQY. The CDR3 in its entirety is CTCSLQGYEQYF. This rearrangement joins TRBV1 to TRBJ2-7; D is possibly TRBD1 (6 bases). The read stops 1 residue short of the end of the CDR3; the missing end is completed from the germline J gene. V lost 5 bases, J lost 4 bases, and 9 bases lay in between. CDR3 length equals 12 residues. CDR1 is NSQYPW, CDR2 LRSPGD, per germline (reference sequence).

Points on this clone: Gene and germline names: mouse. The read falls 1 residue short of the CDR3 end, and the missing part is taken from the germline J gene. The chain is built from TRBV4 and TRBJ2-1; 7 bases line up with TRBD1. The germline V gene encodes CDR1 LGHDT and CDR2 YNNKQL (reference sequence). Losses at the gene ends were 6 bases for V and 4 bases for J; bases not matched to a gene: 6. This CDR3 is built from 14 residues. This chain's CDR3 is CASSRRGFYAEQFF. The DNA read from the CDR3 is TGTGCCAGCAGTCGCAGGGGGTTTTATGCTGAGCAGTTC.

Only a few counts were recorded for this clone. Genes and germline are mouse. The read terminates 1 residue before the CDR3 end, so the remaining end is supplied by the germline J gene. The V and J genes are TRBV20 and TRBJ1-4, with a weak D call TRBD1 (6 bases). Germline V gene lookup returns CDR1 GFQATS and CDR2 STVNSAI. V lost 6 bases, J lost 3 bases, and 8 bases lay in between. CDR3 length: 12 amino acids. CDR3 amino acids: CGAGTTNERLFF. Partial CDR3 DNA: TGTGGTGCCGGGACAACCAACGAAAGATTATTT.

This clone was picked up a small number of times. The genes are named according to mouse. The missing CDR3 end, 1 residue past where the read stops, is filled in from the germline J gene. V is TRBV13-2 and J is TRBJ2-3, with 10 positions matching TRBD2. With V trimmed by 6 bases and J by 2 bases, 9 bases remained unmatched. Per the germline V gene, CDR1 is NNHNN and CDR2 is SYGAGS (reference sequence). The CDR3 contains 16 residues. CDR3 bases read: TGTGCCAGCGCCCCGACTGGGGGGTGGGATGCAGAAACGCTGTAT. Protein sequence: CASAPTGGWDAETLY. The whole CDR3 reads CASAPTGGWDAETLYF.

A word on this clone: Germline and genes here are mouse. The read is 1 residue too short to cover the CDR3 end, so that end is filled in from the germline J gene. The chain has TRBV20 and TRBJ2-3, with 8 bases lining up with TRBD1. Germline loops: CDR1 GFQATS, CDR2 STVNSAI. The J segment lost 2 bases and the V segment lost 1 base, leaving 2 bases of the junction unmatched. The CDR3 loop spans 14 amino acids. CDR3 protein: CGARAGGNAETLYF. The part of the CDR3 DNA that was read is TGTGGTGCTAGGGCAGGGGGCAATGCAGAAACGCTGTAT. Looking up the rest from reference TRBV20 and TRBJ2-3 gives the full variable domain: GALVYQYPRRTICKSGTSMRMECQAVGFQATSVAWYRQSPQKTFELIALSTVNSAIKYEQNFTQEKFPISHPNLSFSSMTVLNAYLEDRGLYLCGARAGGNAETLYFGSGTRLTVL.

This clone was seen more than once but under ten times. Gene names and germline refer to mouse. CDR3: CASSLGTSGNTLYF. CDR3 DNA, as far as it was read: TGTGCTAGCAGTTTAGGGACATCTGGAAATACGCTCTAT. The chain uses TRBV29 and TRBJ1-3, with D perhaps matching TRBD1 (6 bases). The read terminates 1 residue ahead of where the CDR3 ends, so the germline J gene completes it. V dropped 2 bases and J dropped 1 base, with 6 bases sitting between them. Per germline, CDR1 MSHET and CDR2 SYDVDS. The CDR3 runs to 14 residues.

This clone was counted only a few times. Gene names are mouse gene names. The CDR3 extends 1 residue past the end of the read, so its final part is completed from the germline J gene. The chain links TRBV13-1 to TRBJ2-7; 10 bases agree with TRBD2. The J segment lost 6 bases and the V segment lost 2 bases, leaving 2 bases of the junction unmatched. Germline CDR1 is NSHNY and CDR2 is SYGAGN. The CDR3 spans 13 residues. CDR3 DNA, as far as it was read: TGTGCCAGCAGTGAAGACTGGGGGGTTGAACAGTAC. Translated: CASSEDWGVEQY. The complete CDR3 sequence is CASSEDWGVEQYF.

Turning to this clone: Germline and genes here are mouse. The read halts 1 residue ahead of the CDR3 end, with the missing end drawn from the germline J gene. This chain joins TRBV13-1 and TRBJ1-3, with D unclear. CDR3 size: 12 residues. Germline CDR1 is NSHNY and CDR2 is SYGAGN. V shed 6 bases and J shed 0 bases, with 4 bases lying between them. The sequenced CDR3 bases are TGTGCCAGCAAAAATTCTGGAAATACGCTCTAT. Protein sequence: CASKNSGNTLY. Given in full, the CDR3 is CASKNSGNTLYF.

There are a few counts of this clone. All gene names here are mouse names. The read is 1 residue too short to cover the CDR3 end, so that end is filled in from the germline J gene. The V gene is TRBV13-3, the J gene TRBJ1-5, with a weak D call TRBD1 (5 bases). Germline lookup yields CDR1 NNHDY and CDR2 SYVADS. There are 17 residues in the CDR3. The V and J ends lost 0 bases and 3 bases respectively, with 16 bases between them. Incomplete CDR3 DNA: TGTGCCAGCAGTGATGCACGCAGGGAAAATGGCAACCAGGCTCCGCTT. This encodes CASSDARRENGNQAPL. In full, the CDR3 reads CASSDARRENGNQAPLF.

Comments on this clone: The gene names here belong to mouse. The CDR3 goes on 1 residue after the read ends, and that part is filled in from the germline J gene. The genes are TRBV31 and TRBJ2-3; D uncertain. Germline values: CDR1 GKSSPN, CDR2 SITVG. V dropped 3 bases and J dropped 0 bases, with 4 bases sitting between them. This CDR3 region has 12 residues. CDR3 DNA (partial): TGTGCCTGGAGACACAGTGCAGAAACGCTGTAT. This encodes CAWRHSAETLY. The full CDR3 reads CAWRHSAETLYF.